A single sample gave rise to the 9 T cell receptor beta chains below, sequenced in a study of T cell responses to AZD1222 COVID-19 vaccine. Using immunoSEQ multiplex PCR, the repertoire was profiled, and TCRdb retains in-frame clones only, with some absent. The repertoire holds about 140,000 clones, 89% seen once, with about 4.4% in the top ten. This specimen was peripheral blood, taken on day 0 of AZD1222 vaccination. The receptors stem from an adult in good health.

The V and J genes are TRBV11-3 and TRBJ2-2, with D possibly TRBD2 on 6 matching bases. This CDR3 has 16 residues. V was shortened by 4 bases and J by 4 bases, with 16 bases between the two germline ends. Per germline, CDR1 SGHNT and CDR2 YENEEA. For the CDR3, the DNA is TGTGCCAGCAGCTCATCCCCTGTCGGGAGCACCGGGGAGCTGTTTTTT. It is translated as CASSSSPVGSTGELFF.

The chain recombines TRBV4-1 with TRBJ1-1; TRBD1 agrees at 9 bases. Trimming removed 5 bases from V and 4 bases from J; junction bases left unmatched: 5. This CDR3 comprises 14 residues. CDR1 MGHRA and CDR2 YSYEKL come from the germline V gene. As DNA, the CDR3 is TGCGCCAGCAGCATTGAGACAGGGGGCACTGAAGCTTTCTTT. It encodes CASSIETGGTEAFF.

The rearrangement links TRBV2 to TRBJ1-1; 9 bases agree with TRBD1. In germline, CDR1 is SNHLY, CDR2 FYNNEI. The CDR3 has 14 amino acids. Germline trimming cut 6 bases from V and 4 bases from J; bases unmatched to any gene: 6. The CDR3 nucleotides are TGTGCCAGCAGGGGACAGGGAATAACCACTGAAGCTTTCTTT. This codes for CASRGQGITTEAFF.

The chain recombines TRBV15 with TRBJ1-6, with a possible D match to TRBD1 (6 bases). V lost 0 bases to trimming and J lost 9 bases, with 12 bases between them. CDR1 is LNHNV and CDR2 is YYDKDF in the germline V gene (reference sequence). The CDR3 runs to 15 residues. The CDR3 nucleotides read TGTGCCACCAGCAGAGAGGGGGGGCGTCTTTCACCCCTCCACTTT. Amino acid sequence: CATSREGGRLSPLHF.

The chain joins TRBV5-6 to TRBJ1-2; TRBD1 matches 9 bases. Germline values: CDR1 SGHDT, CDR2 YYEEEE. CDR3 length equals 12 residues. The trim removed 3 bases at V and 13 bases at J, leaving 7 bases unmatched. The CDR3 protein is CASSSGQGTATF. CDR3 sequence (DNA): TGTGCCAGCAGCTCCGGACAGGGGACGGCCACCTTC.

V usage is TRBV5-1 and J usage is TRBJ2-1, with D possibly TRBD1 on 6 matching bases. The CDR3 runs to 14 residues. V was cut by 5 bases and J by 2 bases, with 11 bases left in between. Per the germline V gene, CDR1 is SGHRS and CDR2 is YFSETQ. The CDR3 DNA sequence: TGCGCCAGCAGACAGGGAATTGCCTACAATGAGCAGTTCTTC. Translation: CASRQGIAYNEQFF.

The chain joins TRBV19 to TRBJ1-2; D perhaps matches TRBD1 (5 bases). CDR3 size: 15 residues. Germline values: CDR1 LNHDA, CDR2 SQIVND (reference sequence). V lost 3 bases and J 8 bases, leaving 19 bases between the germline ends. DNA for the CDR3: TGTGCCAGTAGTATTCCTCAACAGGTGGAAGGCGGCTACACCTTC. This encodes CASSIPQQVEGGYTF. Based on the CDR3 plus reference TRBV19 and TRBJ1-2, the full variable domain is DGGITQSPKYLFRKEGQNVTLSCEQNLNHDAMYWYRQDPGQGLRLIYYSQIVNDFQKGDIAEGYSVSREKKESFPLTVTSAQKNPTAFYLCASSIPQQVEGGYTFGSGTRLTVV.

The chain has TRBV7-2 and TRBJ2-1; a possible D gene is TRBD2 (6 bases). Trimming took off 0 bases at V and 0 bases at J, with 12 bases between the two ends. CDR1 and CDR2 (germline): SGHTA, FQGNSA. The CDR3 has 17 residues. Here the CDR3 DNA reads TGTGCCAGCAGCTTAGCTCCCGGGGGAAGCTCCTACAATGAGCAGTTCTTC. Its translation is CASSLAPGGSSYNEQFF.

This clone came up once. J is TRBJ1-6 and V is TRBV9; D might be TRBD1 (5 bases). V gave up 2 bases and J gave up 7 bases, with 13 bases separating them. This CDR3 is built from 15 residues. Germline CDR1 SGDLS, CDR2 YYNGEE. CDR3 amino acids: CASSVRGGENSPLHF. CDR3 coding DNA: TGTGCCAGCAGCGTTCGCGGGGGTGAAAATTCACCCCTCCACTTT.